These 2 T cell receptor beta chains were all obtained from the same sample, sequenced in a study of shared clonotypes between healthy human individuals (dated by TCRdb to about 2020). To prepare the library, the immunoSEQ multiplex PCR assay was applied. TCRdb took over this immuneACCESS table, retaining in-frame rearrangements with V and J assigned. Such tables are incomplete; in checked studies, under half of the missing clones stem from an unresolved V gene, and the remainder is unexplained. This sample has 850,000 to 1,200,000 clones in its table, and 60% to 80% of those were observed once. About 1.5% of the sample rests with the top ten. The sequencing input was memory CD4+ T cells sorted from blood. In light of the paper, this sample's cell subset or site label describes: CD45RA-negative fraction. These receptors originate from a young man in good health.

The chain joins TRBV6-5 to TRBJ1-1; D is possibly TRBD1 (5 bases). Germline CDR1 is MNHEY and CDR2 is SVGAGI. This CDR3 region has 12 residues. V shed 7 bases and J shed 13 bases, with 19 bases lying between them. CDR3 in amino acids: CASTEFRGELFF. In DNA form, the CDR3 reads TGTGCCAGCACCGAATTTAGGGGCGAGCTTTTCTTT.

This rearrangement joins TRBV19 to TRBJ2-3; 10 bases are shared with TRBD2. V shed 6 bases and J 2 bases; nucleotides not matched to a gene: 8. The germline V gene has CDR1 LNHDA and CDR2 SQIVND (reference sequence). The CDR3 extends over 16 amino acids. The CDR3 spells CASSSLGTSATDTQYF. The CDR3 coding sequence is TGTGCCAGTAGCTCCCTCGGGACTAGCGCCACAGATACGCAGTATTTT. Complete variable domain (other parts from reference TRBV19 and TRBJ2-3): DGGITQSPKYLFRKEGQNVTLSCEQNLNHDAMYWYRQDPGQGLRLIYYSQIVNDFQKGDIAEGYSVSREKKESFPLTVTSAQKNPTAFYLCASSSLGTSATDTQYFGPGTRLTVL.